This TCR beta chain derives from a study of cytomegalovirus exposure and HLA in healthy donors. Details on this clone: Its target is not known.

Only in-frame clones appear in the TCRdb table, and some are missing; sequencing was by immunoSEQ multiplex PCR. This sample has 250,000 to 400,000 clones, with roughly 87% found just once. Germline V gene lookup returns CDR1 SGHTA and CDR2 FQGNSA. Germline trimming cut 5 bases from V and 4 bases from J; bases unmatched to any gene: 10. This CDR3 region has 17 residues. Findings and limits, study-wide: Testing in vitro showed three CMV-associated chains specific for CMV antigens.

The J gene is TRBJ2-7, the V gene TRBV7-2, with 14 bases lining up with TRBD2. This clonotype was obtained from a man aged 25-40 years in good health and CMV-seronegative. Sequenced material: PBMCs. CDR3 protein: CASSREGTSGGGYEQYF. The CDR3 nucleotides are TGTGCCAGCAGCAGAGAGGGGACTAGCGGGGGAGGTTACGAGCAGTACTTC.